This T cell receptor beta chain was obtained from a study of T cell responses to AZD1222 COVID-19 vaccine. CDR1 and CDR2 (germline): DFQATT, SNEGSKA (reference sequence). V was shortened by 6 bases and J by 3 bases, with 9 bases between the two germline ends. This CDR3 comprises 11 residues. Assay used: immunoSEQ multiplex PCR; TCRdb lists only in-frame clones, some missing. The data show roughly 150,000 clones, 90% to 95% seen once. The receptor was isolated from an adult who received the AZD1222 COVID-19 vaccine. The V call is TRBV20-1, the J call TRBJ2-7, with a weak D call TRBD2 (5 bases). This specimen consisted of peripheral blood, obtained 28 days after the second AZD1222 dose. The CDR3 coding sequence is TGCAGTGCCACCCGGGGCTACGAGCAGTACTTC. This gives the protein CSATRGYEQYF.